The present entry profiles one TCR beta chain with its context. Its antigen is still unknown. Looked up from germline, CDR1 is GTSNPN and CDR2 is SVGIG (reference sequence). The CDR3 sequence is 15 residues long. Between the trimmed V and J ends, which lost 8 bases and 8 bases, there was a span of 22 bases. The second PCR ran about 6 to 12 cycles with a sample-barcoded 5' primer and J-beta primers. TCRdb re-analysed the 5' RACE reads in MiXCR, keeping a single row per CDR3 protein. This repertoire shows hundreds of thousands of distinct CDR3 sequences, about 28% found once; its top ten account for roughly 17%. This sample is part of a study of blood T cells in healthy people across ages. General study points: Samples with more naive T cells showed higher observed beta diversity. Higher diversity and more naive CD4+ cells were features of long-lived donors, compared to aged donors.

Donor samples were obtained from healthy Caucasian individuals from Russia, aged roughly 6 to 95. Whenever a sample was processed, at least 7 million PBMCs were isolated. This chain links TRBV30 with TRBJ2-6; D is unclear. This sequence originates from an elderly woman in good health. Sequenced sample: blood. The chain's CDR3 is CARSEGSARPNVLTF. CDR3 sequence (DNA): TGTGCCCGATCGGAAGGGTCTGCGCGCCCCAACGTCCTGACTTTC. Combining the CDR3 with reference TRBV30 and TRBJ2-6 gives the whole variable domain SQTIHQWPATLVQPVGSPLSLECTVEGTSNPNLYWYRQAAGRGLQLLFYSVGIGQISSEVPQNLSASRPQDRQFILSSKKLLLSDSGFYLCARSEGSARPNVLTFGAGSRLTVL.